Reported below is one T cell receptor beta chain. The antigen remains undetermined. Every sampled donor was Caucasian and healthy. Trimming stripped 4 bases from V and 7 bases from J, with 14 bases between. CDR3 length: 14 residues. Germline V gives CDR1 MDHEN, CDR2 SYDVKM. The record originates from a study of identical twins. Whole-study findings and limits: In beta out-of-frame sequences, the excess sharing between twins was weaker. High-abundance cord blood beta clonotypes had fewer insertions; memory repertoires showed none.

Template switching supplied a universal primer site; unique molecular identifiers were carried on the cDNA. TCRdb reanalysed the 5' RACE reads using MiXCR and keeps one entry per CDR3 protein. Here the sample spans hundreds of thousands of distinct CDR3 sequences, 8% to 9% being singletons. These data were likewise used in another study, on yellow fever vaccine responses in identical twins.

V gene TRBV28 combines with J gene TRBJ1-5; D is unresolved. The sequenced material came from PBMCs. This sequence was found in a woman younger than 35 in good health. In DNA, the CDR3 is TGTGCCAGCAGTTCGGACCCGATGGGCCAGCCCCAGCATTTT. It encodes CASSSDPMGQPQHF.